A single sample gave rise to the 30 T cell receptor beta chains below, sequenced in a study of shared clonotypes between healthy human individuals. Generated by immunoSEQ multiplex PCR, the TCRdb table keeps only in-frame clones and is missing some. The sample holds hundreds of thousands of clones, around 74% seen once. The sequencing input was memory CD4+ T cells sorted from blood. Subset given: CD45RA-negative fraction. Receptor source: a woman in her 30s in good health.

Note on this clone: Distinct nucleotide sequences in the sample also encode this CDR3. The chain carries TRBV20-1 and TRBJ1-1, with D unclear. V was shortened by 6 bases and J by 2 bases, with 4 bases between the two germline ends. This CDR3 spans 10 amino acids. The germline CDR1 and CDR2 sequences are DFQATT and SNEGSKA (reference sequence). CDR3 bases: TGCAGTGCATCAAACACTGAAGCTTTCTTT. Translation: CSASNTEAFF.

The chain joins TRBV5-1 to TRBJ2-2; 8 bases fit TRBD1. Losses at the gene ends were 0 bases for V and 4 bases for J; bases not matched to a gene: 8. Germline lookup yields CDR1 SGHRS and CDR2 YFSETQ. This CDR3 spans 17 amino acids. For the CDR3, the DNA is TGCGCCAGCAGCTTGGGAAAGGGACAGGCATTCACCGGGGAGCTGTTTTTT. Residues: CASSLGKGQAFTGELFF.

This clone was seen a handful of times. J is TRBJ1-2 and V is TRBV2, with D hard to call. Trimming left V 6 bases short and J 5 bases short, with 13 bases between. Germline CDR1 is SNHLY and CDR2 is FYNNEI. This CDR3 region has 13 residues. In DNA, the CDR3 is TGTGCCAGCAGAAGCGACAAGGTTTATGGCTACACCTTC. Residues: CASRSDKVYGYTF.

The chain recombines TRBV28 with TRBJ2-4, with D possibly called TRBD1 or TRBD2 (5 bases each). The ends were cut back, 5 bases at V and 0 bases at J, with 17 bases in the middle. Germline V gives CDR1 MDHEN, CDR2 SYDVKM. The CDR3 has 17 residues. CDR3 in DNA: TGTGCCAGCAGTCCACTCGGGACGGCAATAGCCAAAAACATTCAGTACTTC. Encoded protein: CASSPLGTAIAKNIQYF.

Comments on this clone: A much larger clone differs from this one at a single base, so this may be a read error. Different DNA sequences within this sample yield the same CDR3. The chain employs TRBV7-6 and TRBJ1-1; D ambiguous. V lost 5 bases to trimming and J lost 3 bases, with 10 bases between them. This CDR3 comprises 13 residues. Germline CDR1 reads SGHVS; CDR2 reads FNYEAQ. The CDR3 region is CASSPQRDTEAFF. The DNA for the CDR3 is TGTGCCAGCAGCCCCCAGAGAGACACTGAAGCTTTCTTT.

The chain recombines TRBV5-1 with TRBJ1-3; TRBD1 matches 7 bases. V lost 4 bases and J lost 4; bases outside the gene matches: 5. Germline loops: CDR1 SGHRS, CDR2 YFSETQ. The CDR3 runs to 14 residues. DNA for the CDR3: TGCGCCAGCAGCCGAACAGGGGACGGAAACACCATATATTTT. Residues: CASSRTGDGNTIYF.

The chain combines TRBV7-9 with TRBJ1-1; D may be TRBD1 (5 bases). V lost 6 bases and J lost 4, with 12 bases in between. The CDR3 is 13 residues long. The germline V gene has CDR1 SEHNR and CDR2 FQNEAQ (reference sequence). In DNA form, the CDR3 reads TGTGCCAGCAGACCTAACGGGGGCACTGAAGCTTTCTTT. It translates to CASRPNGGTEAFF.

This clone has just a few counts. Other DNA sequences within the sample encode an identical CDR3. The rearrangement joins TRBV14 to TRBJ1-6, with unresolved D. Trimming stripped 1 base from V and 7 bases from J, with 8 bases between. Germline V gene sequence: CDR1 SGHDN, CDR2 FVKESK. CDR3 size: 14 residues. CDR3 nucleotides: TGTGCCAGCAGCCAAGTAGTAGGGAATTCACCCCTCCACTTT. This codes for CASSQVVGNSPLHF. The complete variable domain, with remaining parts taken from reference TRBV14 and TRBJ1-6, reads EAGVTQFPSHSVIEKGQTVTLRCDPISGHDNLYWYRRVMGKEIKFLLHFVKESKQDESGMPNNRFLAERTGGTYSTLKVQPAELEDSGVYFCASSQVVGNSPLHFGNGTRLTVT.

The rearrangement uses TRBV13 and TRBJ1-1; D is uncertain. This CDR3 comprises 15 residues. The germline V gene encodes CDR1 PRHDT and CDR2 FYEKMQ (reference sequence). V lost 4 bases, J lost 6 bases, and 18 bases lay in between. The CDR3 loop reads CASSSPVGSGSEAFF. For the CDR3, the DNA is TGTGCCAGCAGCTCCCCGGTCGGGTCAGGATCTGAAGCTTTCTTT.

This clone has a count of ten or more. This rearrangement joins TRBV28 to TRBJ2-7, with D unclear. V was clipped by 5 bases and J by 5 bases, with 7 bases between them. The CDR3 extends over 11 amino acids. Germline V gives CDR1 MDHEN, CDR2 SYDVKM. CDR3 in amino acids: CASSRNHEQYF. The CDR3 DNA is TGTGCCAGCAGTCGAAACCACGAGCAGTACTTC.

The chain employs TRBV7-2 and TRBJ2-7; D could derive from TRBD1 or TRBD2 (5 bases each). Trimming pared 5 bases from V and 4 bases from J, leaving 18 bases between. Germline V gene data show CDR1 as SGHTA and CDR2 as FQGNSA. The CDR3 runs to 15 residues. As DNA, the CDR3 is TGTGCCAGCAGCCGGATCGGGACGGAACCGTACGAGCAGTACTTC. Protein: CASSRIGTEPYEQYF. Drawing the rest from reference TRBV7-2 and TRBJ2-7, the complete variable domain is GAGVSQSPSNKVTEKGKDVELRCDPISGHTALYWYRQSLGQGLEFLIYFQGNSAPDKSGLPSDRFSAERTGGSVSTLTIQRTQQEDSAVYLCASSRIGTEPYEQYFGPGTRLTVT.

The V call is TRBV4-1, the J call TRBJ2-2, with 7 bases matching TRBD2. From germline, CDR1 is MGHRA and CDR2 YSYEKL. Germline trimming cut 8 bases from V and 4 bases from J; bases unmatched to any gene: 16. The CDR3 is 17 amino acids. The CDR3 coding sequence is TGCGCCAGCTCGACTAGCAGGGATCCTAAGGTCACCGGGGAGCTGTTTTTT. Protein sequence: CASSTSRDPKVTGELFF.

This chain joins TRBV7-9 and TRBJ2-7; D gene unclear. Germline CDR1 SEHNR, CDR2 FQNEAQ (reference sequence). The CDR3 extends over 14 amino acids. The V end was cut by 5 bases, the J end by 5 bases, with 16 bases between. CDR3 DNA: TGTGCCAGCAGCCACGGCGGTGCCGTCGACGAGCAGTACTTC. Its protein is CASSHGGAVDEQYF.

The chain combines TRBV11-2 with TRBJ2-7; D ambiguous. The CDR3 is 15 amino acids. V lost 1 base and J lost 1, with 11 bases in between. Germline V gene data show CDR1 as SGHAT and CDR2 as FQNNGV. CDR3 nucleotide sequence: TGTGCCAGCAGCTTAGGGCCCCTAAAGTCCTACGAGCAGTACTTC. Protein sequence: CASSLGPLKSYEQYF.

In this sample, this clone turned up once. The chain is built from TRBV19 and TRBJ2-3; D might be TRBD2 (5 bases). The length of the CDR3 is 14 residues. Deletions cut 7 bases from V and 3 bases from J, with 14 bases between. CDR1 is LNHDA, CDR2 SQIVND, per germline (reference sequence). Here the CDR3 reads CASTNGRITDTQYF. The CDR3, as DNA: TGTGCCAGTACCAATGGGAGAATTACAGATACGCAGTATTTT.

This clone appeared a few times. This chain links TRBV6-1 with TRBJ2-1, with 9 bases that match TRBD1. The CDR3 is 14 residues long. V dropped 4 bases and J dropped 8; count of bases not matched to a gene: 6. CDR1 and CDR2 from the germline V gene are MNHNS and SASEGT. The CDR3 loop reads CASSGRTGVDEQFF. CDR3 in DNA: TGTGCCAGCAGTGGGAGGACAGGGGTCGATGAGCAGTTCTTC.

A few counts support this clone. The identical CDR3 is also encoded by other nucleotide sequences in the sample. This chain connects TRBV25-1 to TRBJ2-7, with D uncertain. The CDR3 runs 11 residues. CDR1 MGHDK and CDR2 SYGVNS come from the germline V gene. The ends were cut back, 3 bases at V and 3 bases at J, with 3 bases in the middle. Written as DNA, the CDR3 is TGTGCCAGCAGTGATCGCTACGAGCAGTACTTC. Translation gives CASSDRYEQYF.

The chain couples TRBV19 to TRBJ2-7; 8 bases match TRBD1. V lost 3 bases to trimming and J lost 2 bases; unmatched junction nucleotides: 9. The CDR3 runs to 16 residues. CDR1 and CDR2 (germline): LNHDA, SQIVND (reference sequence). The CDR3 loop reads CASSIIGGQGAYEQYF. The DNA of the CDR3 is TGTGCCAGTAGTATTATCGGCGGACAGGGCGCCTACGAGCAGTACTTC. The whole variable domain, filled in from reference TRBV19 and TRBJ2-7, reads DGGITQSPKYLFRKEGQNVTLSCEQNLNHDAMYWYRQDPGQGLRLIYYSQIVNDFQKGDIAEGYSVSREKKESFPLTVTSAQKNPTAFYLCASSIIGGQGAYEQYFGPGTRLTVT.

The V and J genes are TRBV5-1 and TRBJ1-5; 8 bases line up with TRBD1. V shed 4 bases and J 2 bases; nucleotides not matched to a gene: 5. The CDR3 is made up of 15 amino acids. Germline V CDR1 and CDR2: SGHRS, YFSETQ. The CDR3 nucleotides read TGCGCCAGCAGCCAGGGGGCGGATCGCAATCAGCCCCAGCATTTT. Amino acids: CASSQGADRNQPQHF.

This clone was seen just once. The gene calls are TRBV20-1 and TRBJ2-3; D is uncertain. This CDR3 region has 11 residues. Trimming removed 4 bases at V and 5 bases at J, with 7 bases between. Germline V gives CDR1 DFQATT, CDR2 SNEGSKA (reference sequence). The CDR3 loop reads CSAKLVDTQYF. The DNA for the CDR3 is TGCAGTGCTAAGCTAGTAGATACGCAGTATTTT.

As concerns this clone: This specimen includes other DNA sequences encoding the same CDR3. V usage is TRBV5-1 and J usage is TRBJ2-2, with D unclear. Germline assignment: CDR1 SGHRS and CDR2 YFSETQ. Deletions cut 1 base from V and 0 bases from J, with 4 bases between. This CDR3 contains 14 residues. The chain's CDR3 is CASSLPANTGELFF. Written as DNA, the CDR3 is TGCGCCAGCAGCTTGCCAGCGAACACCGGGGAGCTGTTTTTT.

The V and J genes are TRBV5-4 and TRBJ2-5; the D is unclear. The length of the CDR3 is 11 residues. Germline CDR1 reads SGHNT; CDR2 reads YYREEE (reference sequence). Trimming left V 2 bases short and J 5 bases short, with 4 bases between. CDR3 sequence: CASSFSETQYF. DNA of the CDR3: TGTGCCAGCAGCTTTTCCGAGACCCAGTACTTC.

Of note for this clone: Given a much more abundant clone one base away, this may be a read error. Additional DNA sequences in this sample encode the identical CDR3. The chain carries TRBV5-1 and TRBJ2-1, with 7 positions matching TRBD2. The J segment lost 4 bases and the V segment lost 0 bases, leaving 4 bases of the junction unmatched. The CDR3 spans 15 residues. Per germline, CDR1 SGHRS and CDR2 YFSETQ. DNA for the CDR3: TGCGCCAGCAGCTTGGAGTCTAGCGGTTACAATGAGCAGTTCTTC. This encodes CASSLESSGYNEQFF. Looking up the rest from reference TRBV5-1 and TRBJ2-1 gives the full variable domain: KAGVTQTPRYLIKTRGQQVTLSCSPISGHRSVSWYQQTPGQGLQFLFEYFSETQRNKGNFPGRFSGRQFSNSRSEMNVSTLELGDSALYLCASSLESSGYNEQFFGPGTRLTVL.

The rearrangement links TRBV7-2 to TRBJ1-4, with 7 bases that match TRBD1. Germline CDR1 reads SGHTA; CDR2 reads FQGNSA. V lost 5 bases to trimming and J lost 7 bases; unmatched junction nucleotides: 10. CDR3 size: 15 residues. The CDR3 DNA reads as TGTGCCAGCAGCCGAAGTAGGGGGCCAGGTGAAAAACTGTTTTTT. It translates to CASSRSRGPGEKLFF.

The chain carries TRBV5-4 and TRBJ2-2; D is undetermined. V lost 1 base and J 4 bases, leaving 5 bases between the germline ends. The CDR3 totals 13 residues. Looked up from germline, CDR1 is SGHNT and CDR2 is YYREEE (reference sequence). In nucleotides, the CDR3 is TGTGCCAGCAGCTTGTCGGCCACCGGGGAGCTGTTTTTT. It codes for CASSLSATGELFF.

As for this clone: Other DNA sequences from this sample encode an identical CDR3 as well. The rearrangement joins TRBV5-1 to TRBJ1-2; the D gene is possibly TRBD1 (5 bases). V shed 4 bases and J shed 6 bases, with 10 bases lying between them. The germline V gene has CDR1 SGHRS and CDR2 YFSETQ. The CDR3 runs 12 residues. The chain's CDR3 is CASSLGTDGYTF. In nucleotides, the CDR3 is TGCGCCAGCAGCCTCGGGACGGATGGCTACACCTTC.

The V gene is TRBV7-6, the J gene TRBJ2-3; no reliable D call. Germline V gives CDR1 SGHVS, CDR2 FNYEAQ. The CDR3 spans 15 residues. The V end lost 1 base, the J end lost 0 bases, and 8 bases lay between the germline ends. The CDR3 is CASSLGATSTDTQYF. The CDR3 bases are TGTGCCAGCAGCTTAGGTGCGACCAGCACAGATACGCAGTATTTT. Drawing the rest from reference TRBV7-6 and TRBJ2-3, the complete variable domain is GAGVSQSPRYKVTKRGQDVALRCDPISGHVSLYWYRQALGQGPEFLTYFNYEAQQDKSGLPNDRFSAERPEGSISTLTIQRTEQRDSAMYRCASSLGATSTDTQYFGPGTRLTVL.

The chain recombines TRBV5-1 with TRBJ2-3; 12 bases agree with TRBD2. The CDR3 has 17 residues. The V gene end was trimmed by 4 bases and the J gene end by 3 bases; junction bases not matched to a gene: 9. Germline V CDR1 and CDR2: SGHRS, YFSETQ. The CDR3 reads CASSTRLAGAGTDTQYF. CDR3 nucleotides: TGCGCCAGCAGCACAAGACTAGCGGGAGCGGGGACAGATACGCAGTATTTT.

The J gene is TRBJ1-2, the V gene TRBV28; tentatively, D is TRBD1 (5 bases). This CDR3 is 12 amino acids long. Germline V gene sequence: CDR1 MDHEN, CDR2 SYDVKM. V shed 4 bases and J shed 7 bases, with 10 bases lying between them. CDR3: CASSSRVSGYTF. In DNA form, the CDR3 reads TGTGCCAGCAGTTCCAGGGTTAGTGGCTACACCTTC.

This clone was counted a few times. The chain carries TRBV7-3 and TRBJ2-1; D is undetermined. Per germline, CDR1 SGHTA and CDR2 FQGTGA. V dropped 5 bases and J dropped 0 bases, with 11 bases sitting between them. The CDR3 runs to 15 residues. The CDR3 DNA sequence: TGTGCCAGCAGCCCTGAGCCGAGCTCCTACAATGAGCAGTTCTTC. It encodes CASSPEPSSYNEQFF.